The rows below give T cell receptor beta chains drawn from one sample of a study of cytomegalovirus exposure and HLA in healthy donors. Profiling relied on immunoSEQ multiplex PCR, and the TCRdb table lists in-frame clones only, not all of them. Of 200,000 or so clones in the sample, more than 65% were seen once. The sample was PBMCs. The source is a woman in her 30s in good health and CMV-seropositive. The CDR3 runs from the conserved cysteine through the conserved F or W. D genes are given only for firm matches. Size values are once, few and many counts, or a class for expanded clones, and some rows have none.

d_call: NA
clone_size: NA
j_call: TRBJ2-7
v_call: TRBV5-1
cdr3_aa: CASSPSLRVTYEQYF
cdr3_nt: TGCGCCAGCAGCCCTTCCTTACGGGTAACCTACGAGCAGTACTTC

d_call: NA
clone_size: NA
j_call: TRBJ2-2
v_call: TRBV19
cdr3_aa: CASSIYLRELFF
cdr3_nt: TGTGCCAGTAGTATCTATCTGAGGGAGCTGTTTTTT

d_call: NA
clone_size: NA
j_call: TRBJ1-5
v_call: TRBV6-6
cdr3_aa: CASKGQVGDSNQPQHF
cdr3_nt: TGTGCCAGCAAGGGGCAGGTTGGGGATAGCAATCAGCCCCAGCATTTT

d_call: TRBD1
clone_size: NA
j_call: TRBJ2-7
v_call: TRBV9
cdr3_aa: CASSAQGGQGYEQYF
cdr3_nt: TGTGCCAGCAGCGCACAAGGGGGACAGGGCTACGAGCAGTACTTC

d_call: TRBD1
clone_size: NA
j_call: TRBJ1-4
v_call: TRBV5-1
cdr3_aa: CASSAGTVTTNEKLFF
cdr3_nt: TGCGCCAGCAGCGCCGGGACAGTCACAACTAATGAAAAACTGTTTTTT

d_call: NA
clone_size: NA
j_call: TRBJ1-1
v_call: TRBV2
cdr3_aa: CASTQGRGAFF
cdr3_nt: TGTGCCAGCACCCAGGGTCGAGGAGCTTTCTTT

d_call: TRBD2
clone_size: NA
j_call: TRBJ2-1
v_call: TRBV7-8
cdr3_aa: CASSLTSGRGNEQFF
cdr3_nt: TGTGCCAGCAGCCTTACTAGCGGGAGAGGTAATGAGCAGTTCTTC

d_call: TRBD2
clone_size: NA
j_call: TRBJ2-5
v_call: TRBV6-5
cdr3_aa: CASSYRTSGSGETQYF
cdr3_nt: TGTGCCAGCAGTTACCGGACTAGCGGGAGTGGAGAGACCCAGTACTTC

d_call: TRBD1
clone_size: few
j_call: TRBJ2-1
v_call: TRBV19
cdr3_aa: CASSSGTGTYNEQFF
cdr3_nt: TGTGCCAGTAGCTCTGGGACAGGGACTTACAATGAGCAGTTCTTC

d_call: NA
clone_size: NA
j_call: TRBJ1-1
v_call: TRBV25-1
cdr3_aa: CASSEYRSTEAFF
cdr3_nt: TGTGCCAGCAGTGAATACAGGTCCACTGAAGCTTTCTTT

d_call: NA
clone_size: once
j_call: TRBJ1-2
v_call: TRBV7-9
cdr3_aa: CASSLLAVNYGYTF
cdr3_nt: TGTGCCAGCAGCTTATTGGCAGTCAACTATGGCTACACCTTC

d_call: NA
clone_size: NA
j_call: TRBJ2-3
v_call: TRBV14
cdr3_aa: CANPRGDTQYF
cdr3_nt: TGTGCCAACCCCAGGGGAGATACGCAGTATTTT

d_call: NA
clone_size: NA
j_call: TRBJ1-2
v_call: TRBV6-4
cdr3_aa: CASSDRYGYTF
cdr3_nt: TGTGCCAGCAGTGACCGGTATGGCTACACCTTC

d_call: TRBD2
clone_size: NA
j_call: TRBJ2-7
v_call: TRBV6-1
cdr3_aa: CASSELLAGEEQYF
cdr3_nt: TGTGCCAGCAGTGAACTACTAGCGGGAGAGGAGCAGTACTTC

d_call: NA
clone_size: NA
j_call: TRBJ1-5
v_call: TRBV6-1
cdr3_aa: CASSWDSGGNQPQHF
cdr3_nt: TGTGCCAGCAGTTGGGACTCTGGGGGCAATCAGCCCCAGCATTTT

d_call: NA
clone_size: NA
j_call: TRBJ1-4
v_call: TRBV15
cdr3_aa: CATSRDTQGHEKLFF
cdr3_nt: TGTGCCACCAGCAGAGATACCCAGGGCCATGAAAAACTGTTTTTT

d_call: NA
clone_size: NA
j_call: TRBJ2-7
v_call: TRBV27
cdr3_aa: CASRKRDTAYEQYF
cdr3_nt: TGTGCCAGCAGAAAAAGGGACACAGCCTACGAGCAGTACTTC

d_call: NA
clone_size: NA
j_call: TRBJ2-1
v_call: TRBV25-1
cdr3_aa: CASSVSGSYNEQFF
cdr3_nt: TGTGCCAGCAGTGTAAGCGGTTCCTACAATGAGCAGTTCTTC

d_call: TRBD1
clone_size: many
j_call: TRBJ2-7
v_call: TRBV15
cdr3_aa: CATSRLGTGGIREQYF
cdr3_nt: TGTGCCACCAGCAGACTTGGGACAGGGGGAATACGGGAGCAGTACTTC

d_call: NA
clone_size: NA
j_call: TRBJ2-1
v_call: TRBV2
cdr3_aa: CASSEGSVEQFF
cdr3_nt: TGTGCCAGCAGTGAGGGGAGCGTTGAGCAGTTCTTC

d_call: NA
clone_size: NA
j_call: TRBJ1-5
v_call: TRBV9
cdr3_aa: CASSSGGEVQPQHF
cdr3_nt: TGTGCCAGCAGTTCGGGCGGGGAGGTTCAGCCCCAGCATTTT

d_call: NA
clone_size: NA
j_call: TRBJ2-5
v_call: TRBV2
cdr3_aa: CASSDRGGGEQETQYF
cdr3_nt: TGTGCCAGCAGTGATAGAGGCGGAGGGGAACAAGAGACCCAGTACTTC

d_call: TRBD2
clone_size: NA
j_call: TRBJ2-2
v_call: TRBV28
cdr3_aa: CASSPGGRELFF
cdr3_nt: TGTGCCAGCAGCCCGGGAGGGAGGGAACTGTTTTTT

d_call: NA
clone_size: few
j_call: TRBJ1-3
v_call: TRBV27
cdr3_aa: CASSLSWANWAGNTIYF
cdr3_nt: TGTGCCAGCAGTTTATCGTGGGCCAATTGGGCAGGAAACACCATATATTTT

d_call: NA
clone_size: NA
j_call: TRBJ1-1
v_call: TRBV2
cdr3_aa: CASSDPGLETEAFF
cdr3_nt: TGTGCCAGCAGTGATCCAGGGTTAGAAACTGAAGCTTTCTTT

d_call: NA
clone_size: once
j_call: TRBJ2-5
v_call: TRBV5-4
cdr3_aa: CASSLPGGQEETQYF
cdr3_nt: TGTGCCAGCAGCCTCCCCGGGGGGCAGGAGGAGACCCAGTACTTC

d_call: TRBD1
clone_size: NA
j_call: TRBJ1-1
v_call: TRBV5-1
cdr3_aa: CASSSGTGARTEAFF
cdr3_nt: TGCGCCAGCAGCTCGGGGACAGGGGCGAGAACTGAAGCTTTCTTT

d_call: TRBD2
clone_size: NA
j_call: TRBJ2-7
v_call: TRBV5-4
cdr3_aa: CASSLDFSGRASEQYF
cdr3_nt: TGTGCCAGCAGCTTGGACTTCAGCGGGAGGGCCTCCGAGCAGTACTTC

d_call: NA
clone_size: NA
j_call: TRBJ2-3
v_call: TRBV19
cdr3_aa: CASSMGRGSTDTQYF
cdr3_nt: TGTGCCAGTAGTATGGGGCGGGGAAGCACAGATACGCAGTATTTT

d_call: NA
clone_size: NA
j_call: TRBJ1-3
v_call: TRBV30
cdr3_aa: CAWRLTASGNTIYF
cdr3_nt: TGTGCCTGGAGATTGACAGCCTCTGGAAACACCATATATTTT

d_call: TRBD1
clone_size: NA
j_call: TRBJ1-1
v_call: TRBV28
cdr3_aa: CASSLWTGASTEAFF
cdr3_nt: TGTGCCAGCAGTTTATGGACAGGGGCTAGCACTGAAGCTTTCTTT

d_call: TRBD2
clone_size: NA
j_call: TRBJ2-7
v_call: TRBV28
cdr3_aa: CASTGRPLSYEQYF
cdr3_nt: TGTGCCAGCACCGGGAGGCCTCTCTCGTACGAGCAGTACTTC

d_call: NA
clone_size: NA
j_call: TRBJ1-2
v_call: TRBV18
cdr3_aa: CASSPGGALRGYTF
cdr3_nt: TGTGCCAGCTCACCGGGGGGGGCCCTACGTGGCTACACCTTC

d_call: NA
clone_size: NA
j_call: TRBJ1-3
v_call: TRBV5-1
cdr3_aa: CASRMGAHGNTIYF
cdr3_nt: TGCGCCAGCAGAATGGGGGCACATGGAAACACCATATATTTT

d_call: NA
clone_size: few
j_call: TRBJ1-2
v_call: TRBV5-8
cdr3_aa: CASGPALRSYGYTF
cdr3_nt: TGTGCCAGCGGCCCGGCCCTGCGGAGCTATGGCTACACCTTC

d_call: NA
clone_size: NA
j_call: TRBJ2-1
v_call: TRBV5-4
cdr3_aa: CASSLFGSSYNEQFF
cdr3_nt: TGTGCCAGCAGCTTGTTTGGTAGCTCCTACAATGAGCAGTTCTTC

d_call: NA
clone_size: NA
j_call: TRBJ2-2
v_call: TRBV5-1
cdr3_aa: CASSFGAGNTGELFF
cdr3_nt: TGCGCCAGCAGCTTCGGAGCGGGGAACACCGGGGAGCTGTTTTTT

d_call: NA
clone_size: once
j_call: TRBJ1-1
v_call: TRBV27
cdr3_aa: CASSSPFNTEAFF
cdr3_nt: TGTGCCAGCAGTTCTCCCTTCAACACTGAAGCTTTCTTT

d_call: NA
clone_size: NA
j_call: TRBJ2-2
v_call: TRBV2
cdr3_aa: CASSETVSTGELFF
cdr3_nt: TGTGCCAGCAGCGAGACAGTTTCCACCGGGGAGCTGTTTTTT

d_call: NA
clone_size: NA
j_call: TRBJ1-1
v_call: TRBV29-1
cdr3_aa: CSVEVGGLGTEAFF
cdr3_nt: TGCAGCGTTGAAGTAGGCGGGTTGGGGACTGAAGCTTTCTTT